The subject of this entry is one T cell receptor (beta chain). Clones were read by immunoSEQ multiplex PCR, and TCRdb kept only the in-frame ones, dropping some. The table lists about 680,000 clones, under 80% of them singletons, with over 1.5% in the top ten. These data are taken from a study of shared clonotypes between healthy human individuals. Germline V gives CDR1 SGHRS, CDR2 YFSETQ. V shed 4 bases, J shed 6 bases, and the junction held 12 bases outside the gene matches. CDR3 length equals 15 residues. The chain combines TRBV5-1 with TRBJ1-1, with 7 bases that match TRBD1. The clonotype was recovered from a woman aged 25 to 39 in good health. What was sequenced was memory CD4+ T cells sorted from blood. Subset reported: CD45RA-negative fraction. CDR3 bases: TGCGCCAGCAGCGGAACGACAGGGCGGTATGCTGAAGCTTTCTTT. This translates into CASSGTTGRYAEAFF.